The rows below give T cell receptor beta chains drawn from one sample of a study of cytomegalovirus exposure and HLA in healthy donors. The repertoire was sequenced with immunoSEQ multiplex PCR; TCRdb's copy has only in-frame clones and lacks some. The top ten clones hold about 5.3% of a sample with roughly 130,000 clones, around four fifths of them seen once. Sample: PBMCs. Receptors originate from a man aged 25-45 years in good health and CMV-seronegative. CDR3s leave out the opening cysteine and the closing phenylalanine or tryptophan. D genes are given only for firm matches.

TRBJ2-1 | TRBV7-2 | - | ASSLAGFSYNEQF
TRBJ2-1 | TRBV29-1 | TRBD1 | SAVSGTGGISDEQF
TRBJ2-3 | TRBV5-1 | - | ASSLLGDKDTQY
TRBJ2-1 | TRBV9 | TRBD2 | ASSGSGTQRGNEQF
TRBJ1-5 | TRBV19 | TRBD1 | ASSGTGGYYDGQPQH
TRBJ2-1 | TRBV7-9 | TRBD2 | ASSFSKGVAGGYEQF
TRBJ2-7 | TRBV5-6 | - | ASSVAESYEQY
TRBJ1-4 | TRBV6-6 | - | ASSLAGRNEKLF
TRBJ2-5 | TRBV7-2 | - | ASSLGSHYGETQY
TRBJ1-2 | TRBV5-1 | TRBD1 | ASSLGDRLVKGYT
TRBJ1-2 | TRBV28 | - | ATARQPGAGYT
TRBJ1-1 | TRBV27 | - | ASSYHPQGNTEAF
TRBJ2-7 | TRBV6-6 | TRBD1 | ASSWTGGWYEQY
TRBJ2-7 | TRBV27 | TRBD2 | ASSPGLAGPYEQY
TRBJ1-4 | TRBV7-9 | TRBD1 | ASSSPGGVKLF
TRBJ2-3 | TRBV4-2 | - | ASSQASSAALTDTQY
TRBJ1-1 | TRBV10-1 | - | ASSEKQGNTEAF
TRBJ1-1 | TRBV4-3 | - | ASSQESGQNTEAF
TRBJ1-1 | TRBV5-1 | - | ASSLAGPLMNTEAF
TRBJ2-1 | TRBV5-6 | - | ASSLPHGATKDNEQF
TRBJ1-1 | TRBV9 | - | ASSPTGYTEAF
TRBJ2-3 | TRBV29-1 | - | SFAGLIDGLSTDTQY
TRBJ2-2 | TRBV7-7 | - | ASSLANRQNTGELF
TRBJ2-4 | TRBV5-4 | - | ASTRPDLKNIQY
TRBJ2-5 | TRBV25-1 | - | ASSDQGVSGLTQY
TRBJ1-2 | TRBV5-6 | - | ASSSNRVYGCT
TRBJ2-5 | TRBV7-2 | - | ASTPWRTSYQETQY
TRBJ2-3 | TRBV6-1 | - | ASSEVRFLSEDTQY
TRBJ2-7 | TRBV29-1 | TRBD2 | SVGRDTLLAGGGGEQY
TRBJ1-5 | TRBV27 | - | ASNFRGGNQPQH
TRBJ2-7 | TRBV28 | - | ASSPDRGEQY
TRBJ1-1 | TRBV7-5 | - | ARSSGGGTEAF
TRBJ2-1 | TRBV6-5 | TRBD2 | ASSLLAGGPSVQF
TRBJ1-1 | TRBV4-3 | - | ASSQEYRGGMNTEAF
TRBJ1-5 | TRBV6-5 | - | ASRRDSNQPQH
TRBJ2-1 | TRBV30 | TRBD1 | AWRGRGRNYNEQF
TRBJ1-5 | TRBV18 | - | ASSGDRYSNQPQH
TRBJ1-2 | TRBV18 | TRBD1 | ASSPDRGDYGYT
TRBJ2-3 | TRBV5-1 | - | ASSLAAIAPDTQY
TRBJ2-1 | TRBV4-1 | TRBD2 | ASSHPGRGVHEQF
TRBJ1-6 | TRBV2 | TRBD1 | ASSESRGQNSPLH
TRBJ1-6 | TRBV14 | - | ASSQDSFAYNSPLH
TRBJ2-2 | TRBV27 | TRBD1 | ASSLDRGTGELF
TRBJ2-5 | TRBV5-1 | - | ASSLLGPKETQY
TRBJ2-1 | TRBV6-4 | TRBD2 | ASSDSGSGGPSEQF
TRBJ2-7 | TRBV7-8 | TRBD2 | ASSLEGGPTYEQY
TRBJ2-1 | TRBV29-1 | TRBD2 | SVEDWGGRDNEQF